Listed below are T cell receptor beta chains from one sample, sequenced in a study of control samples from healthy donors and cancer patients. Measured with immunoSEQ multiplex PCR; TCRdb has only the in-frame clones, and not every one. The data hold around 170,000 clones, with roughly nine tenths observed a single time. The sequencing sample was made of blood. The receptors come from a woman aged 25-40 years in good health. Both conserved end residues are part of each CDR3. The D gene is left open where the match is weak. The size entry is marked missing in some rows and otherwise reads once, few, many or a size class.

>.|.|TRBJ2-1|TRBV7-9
TGTGCCAGCAGCCGAGACAATGAGCAGTTCTTC
CASSRDNEQFF
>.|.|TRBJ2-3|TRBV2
TGTGCCAGCAGAAGCCGCCAGCTCAGTACAGATACGCAGTATTTT
CASRSRQLSTDTQYF
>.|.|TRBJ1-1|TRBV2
TGTGCCAGCAGTGAAGGAGTGGAGACTGAAGCTTTCTTT
CASSEGVETEAFF
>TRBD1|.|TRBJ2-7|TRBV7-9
TGTGCCGGCGGGACAGGGGACTTCCACGAGCAGTACTTC
CAGGTGDFHEQYF
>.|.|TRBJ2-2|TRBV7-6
TGTGCCAGCAGTTTTAACGTCGGGTTGAACACCGGGGAGCTGTTTTTT
CASSFNVGLNTGELFF
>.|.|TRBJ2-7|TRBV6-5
TGTGCCAGCAGCAAAAGCCCGACAGGAGCCTACGAGCAGTACTTC
CASSKSPTGAYEQYF
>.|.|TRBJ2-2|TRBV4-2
TGTGCCAGCAGCCAAGTTTTCCGGGACAACCCGAACACCGGGGAGCTGTTTTTT
CASSQVFRDNPNTGELFF
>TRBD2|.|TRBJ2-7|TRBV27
TGTGCCAGCAAACGGACTAGTATATCCTACGAGCAGTACTTC
CASKRTSISYEQYF
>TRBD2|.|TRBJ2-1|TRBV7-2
TGTGCCAGCAGCCTTCAGAGCGGGGCCACCTACAATGAGCAGTTCTTC
CASSLQSGATYNEQFF
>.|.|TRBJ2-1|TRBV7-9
TGTGCCAGCAGCCCGGTAGGCTCCTACAATGAGCAGTTCTTC
CASSPVGSYNEQFF
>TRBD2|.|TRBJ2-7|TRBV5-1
TGCGCCAGCAGCTTGGCTAGCGGGAGCTACGAGCAGTACTTC
CASSLASGSYEQYF
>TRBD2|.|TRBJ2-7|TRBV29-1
TGCAGCGTTGAAGATCAAACTAGCGGGAGGGGTAACGAGCAGTACTTC
CSVEDQTSGRGNEQYF
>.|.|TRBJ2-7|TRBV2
TGTGCCAGCAGTGATCGGTGGCAGGGGACCCACGAGCAGTACTTC
CASSDRWQGTHEQYF
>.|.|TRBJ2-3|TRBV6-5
TGTGCCAGCAGTTACGGGCGGACAGATACGCAGTATTTT
CASSYGRTDTQYF
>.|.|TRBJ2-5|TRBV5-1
TGCGCCAGCAGCCTTGATCCGGGAGTGGAGACCCAGTACTTC
CASSLDPGVETQYF
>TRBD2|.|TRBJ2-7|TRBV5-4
TGTGCCAGCAGCTTTGGTAGCGGGACCTACGAGCAGTACTTC
CASSFGSGTYEQYF
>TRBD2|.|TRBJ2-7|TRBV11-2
TGTGCCAGCAGCACGGGACTAGCGGGAGTTTACGAGCAGTACTTC
CASSTGLAGVYEQYF
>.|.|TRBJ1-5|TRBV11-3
TGTGCCAGCAGCGCCAACCTTCCGAGGGGCAATCAGCCCCAGCATTTT
CASSANLPRGNQPQHF
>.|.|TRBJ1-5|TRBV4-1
TGCGCCAGCAGCCCATTTCCTGGGGCTCGCAATCAGCCCCAGCATTTT
CASSPFPGARNQPQHF
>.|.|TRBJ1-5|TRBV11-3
TGTGCCGGAATAAGGTTAGGGACCCCCCGGGCCAATCAGCCCCAGCATTTT
CAGIRLGTPRANQPQHF
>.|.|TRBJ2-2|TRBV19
TGTGCCAGTAGTATTCGGGGGTCGAACACCGGGGAGCTGTTTTTT
CASSIRGSNTGELFF
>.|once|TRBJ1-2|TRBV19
TGTGCCAGTAGTTTGACCGGGACCGGTTATGGCTACACCTTC
CASSLTGTGYGYTF
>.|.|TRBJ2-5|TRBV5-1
TGCGCCAGCAGCTTGGACAGGGCGGAGACCCAGTACTTC
CASSLDRAETQYF
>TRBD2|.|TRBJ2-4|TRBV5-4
TGTGCCAGCAGCTTGAGACTAGCGGGAGGAAGGGCCAAAAACATTCAGTACTTC
CASSLRLAGGRAKNIQYF
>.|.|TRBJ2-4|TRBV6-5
TGTGCCAGCTCGTGGGACCGGGCCAAAAACATTCAGTACTTC
CASSWDRAKNIQYF
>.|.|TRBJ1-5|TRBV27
TGTGCCAGCAGTTCATTGAGTCAGCCCCAGCATTTT
CASSSLSQPQHF